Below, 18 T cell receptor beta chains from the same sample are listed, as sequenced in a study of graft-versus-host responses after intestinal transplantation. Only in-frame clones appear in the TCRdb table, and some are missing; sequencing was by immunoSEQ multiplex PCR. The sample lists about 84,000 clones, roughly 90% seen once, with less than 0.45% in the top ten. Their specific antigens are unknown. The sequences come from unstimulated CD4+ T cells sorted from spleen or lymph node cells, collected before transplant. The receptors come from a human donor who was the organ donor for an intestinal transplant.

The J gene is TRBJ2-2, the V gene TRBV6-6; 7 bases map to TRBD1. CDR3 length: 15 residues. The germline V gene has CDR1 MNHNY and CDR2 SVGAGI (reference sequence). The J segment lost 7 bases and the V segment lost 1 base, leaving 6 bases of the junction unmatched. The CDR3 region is CASSYLQGPGGELFF. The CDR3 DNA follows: TGTGCCAGCAGTTACTTACAGGGGCCGGGCGGGGAGCTGTTTTTT.

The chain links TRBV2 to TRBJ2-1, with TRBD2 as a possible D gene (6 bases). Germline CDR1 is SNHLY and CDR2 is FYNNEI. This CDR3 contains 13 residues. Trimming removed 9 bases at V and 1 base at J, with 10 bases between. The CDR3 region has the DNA TGTGCCAGATTAGCGGTTTCCTACAATGAGCAGTTCTTC. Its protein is CARLAVSYNEQFF.

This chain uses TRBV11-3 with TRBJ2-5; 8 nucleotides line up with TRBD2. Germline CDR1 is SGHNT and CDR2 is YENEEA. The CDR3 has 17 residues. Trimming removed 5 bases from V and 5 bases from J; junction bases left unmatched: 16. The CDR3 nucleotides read TGTGCCAGCAGCCCGGGAGGGCTTAGGGACTTGGGGGAGACCCAGTACTTC. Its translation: CASSPGGLRDLGETQYF.

As DNA, the CDR3 is TGTGCCAGCAGCCCCCGAGCGGGAGATACGCAGTATTTT. This codes for CASSPRAGDTQYF. The chain combines TRBV11-3 with TRBJ2-3, with D perhaps TRBD2 (6 bases). This CDR3 has 13 amino acids. Germline assignment: CDR1 SGHNT and CDR2 YENEEA. V lost 5 bases and J 5 bases, leaving 11 bases between the germline ends.

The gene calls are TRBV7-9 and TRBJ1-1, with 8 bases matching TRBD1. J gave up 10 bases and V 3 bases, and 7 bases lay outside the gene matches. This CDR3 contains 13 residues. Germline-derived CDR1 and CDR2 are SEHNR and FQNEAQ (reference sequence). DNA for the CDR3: TGTGCCAGCAGCTTGGACAGGGCGAGGACAGCTTTCTTT. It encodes CASSLDRARTAFF.

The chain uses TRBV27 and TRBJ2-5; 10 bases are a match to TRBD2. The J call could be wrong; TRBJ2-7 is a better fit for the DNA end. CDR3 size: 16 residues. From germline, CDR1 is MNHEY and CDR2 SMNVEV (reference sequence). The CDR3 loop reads CASSLSLAGVAYEQYF. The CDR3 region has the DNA TGTGCCAGCAGTTTATCTCTAGCGGGAGTTGCCTACGAGCAGTACTTC.

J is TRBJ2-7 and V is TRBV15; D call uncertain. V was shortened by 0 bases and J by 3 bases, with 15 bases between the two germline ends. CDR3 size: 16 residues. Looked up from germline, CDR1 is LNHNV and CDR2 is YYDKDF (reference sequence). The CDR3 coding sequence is TGTGCCACCAGCAGAGATACCAGATCTTTGAACTACGAGCAGTACTTC. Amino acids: CATSRDTRSLNYEQYF.

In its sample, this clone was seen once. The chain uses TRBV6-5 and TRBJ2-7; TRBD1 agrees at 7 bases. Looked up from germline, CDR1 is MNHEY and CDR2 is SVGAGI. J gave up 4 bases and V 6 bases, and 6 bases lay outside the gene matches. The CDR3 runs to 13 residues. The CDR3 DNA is TGTGCCAGCAGAGACAGGGCTGCGTACGAGCAGTACTTC. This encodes CASRDRAAYEQYF.

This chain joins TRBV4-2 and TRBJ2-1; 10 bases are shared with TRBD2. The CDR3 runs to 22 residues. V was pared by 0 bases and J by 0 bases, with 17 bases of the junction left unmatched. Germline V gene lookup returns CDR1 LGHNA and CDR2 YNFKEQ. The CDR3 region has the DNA TGTGCCAGCAGCCAAGATCCCCTTCTAGCGGGAGTCTACCATAGCTCCTACAATGAGCAGTTCTTC. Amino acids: CASSQDPLLAGVYHSSYNEQFF.

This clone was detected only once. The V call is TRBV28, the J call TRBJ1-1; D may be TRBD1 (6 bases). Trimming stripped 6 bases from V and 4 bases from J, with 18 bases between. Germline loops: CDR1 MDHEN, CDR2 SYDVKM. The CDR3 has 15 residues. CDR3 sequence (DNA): TGTGCCAGCAGCTCCACAGGGAATAGGGGCACTGAAGCTTTCTTT. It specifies CASSSTGNRGTEAFF.

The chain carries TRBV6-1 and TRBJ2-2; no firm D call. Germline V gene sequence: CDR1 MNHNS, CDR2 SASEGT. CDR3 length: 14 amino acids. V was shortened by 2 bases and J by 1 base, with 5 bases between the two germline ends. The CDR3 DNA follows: TGTGCCAGCAGTGAATACAAGAACACCGGGGAGCTGTTTTTT. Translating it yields CASSEYKNTGELFF.

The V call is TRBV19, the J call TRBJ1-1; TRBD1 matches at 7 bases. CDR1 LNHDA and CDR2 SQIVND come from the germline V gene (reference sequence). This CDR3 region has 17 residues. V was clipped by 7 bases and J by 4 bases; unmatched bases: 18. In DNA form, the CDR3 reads TGTGCCAGTACCCTCAAGAGGGGGCGAATTGAAGGCACTGAAGCTTTCTTT. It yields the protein CASTLKRGRIEGTEAFF.

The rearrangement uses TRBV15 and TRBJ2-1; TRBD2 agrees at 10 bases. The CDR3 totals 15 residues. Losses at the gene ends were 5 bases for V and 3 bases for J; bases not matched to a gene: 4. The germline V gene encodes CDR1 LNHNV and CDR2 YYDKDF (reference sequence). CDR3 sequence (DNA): TGTGCCACCAGCCTTCGGACTAGCGGCTACAATGAGCAGTTCTTC. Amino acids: CATSLRTSGYNEQFF.

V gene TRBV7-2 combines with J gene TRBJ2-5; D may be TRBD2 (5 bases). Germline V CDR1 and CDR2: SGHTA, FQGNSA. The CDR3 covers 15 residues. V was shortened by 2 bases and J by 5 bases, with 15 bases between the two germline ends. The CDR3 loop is CASSLSVGDWETQYF. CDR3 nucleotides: TGTGCCAGCAGCTTAAGTGTCGGGGATTGGGAGACCCAGTACTTC.

The CDR3 DNA follows: TGTGCCAGTAGTATTGTGGGACAGGGGGCGAACACCGGGGAGCTGTTTTTT. Amino acids: CASSIVGQGANTGELFF. The chain carries TRBV19 and TRBJ2-2, with 11 nucleotides matching TRBD1. J was trimmed by 0 bases and V by 3 bases; bases with no gene match: 3. The CDR3 sequence is 17 residues long. Germline V gene lookup returns CDR1 LNHDA and CDR2 SQIVND (reference sequence).

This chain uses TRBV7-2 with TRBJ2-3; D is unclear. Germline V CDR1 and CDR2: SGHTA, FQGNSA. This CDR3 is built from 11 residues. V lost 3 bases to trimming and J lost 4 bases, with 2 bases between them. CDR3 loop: CASSFSDTQYF. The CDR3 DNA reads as TGTGCCAGCAGCTTCTCAGATACGCAGTATTTT.

CDR3 in amino acids: CASVSGQMNTEAFF. Written as DNA, the CDR3 is TGTGCCAGCGTGAGCGGACAGATGAACACTGAAGCTTTCTTT. The chain has TRBV6-5 and TRBJ1-1; weak D call: TRBD1 (6 bases). The CDR3 has 14 amino acids. The germline CDR1 and CDR2 sequences are MNHEY and SVGAGI. Deletions cut 8 bases from V and 0 bases from J, with 13 bases between.

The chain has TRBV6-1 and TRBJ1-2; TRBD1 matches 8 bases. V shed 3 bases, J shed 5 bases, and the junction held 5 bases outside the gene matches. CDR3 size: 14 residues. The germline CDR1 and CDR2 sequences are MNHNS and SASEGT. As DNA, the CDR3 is TGTGCCAGCAGTGACCCAGACAGGGGATATGGCTACACCTTC. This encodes CASSDPDRGYGYTF.